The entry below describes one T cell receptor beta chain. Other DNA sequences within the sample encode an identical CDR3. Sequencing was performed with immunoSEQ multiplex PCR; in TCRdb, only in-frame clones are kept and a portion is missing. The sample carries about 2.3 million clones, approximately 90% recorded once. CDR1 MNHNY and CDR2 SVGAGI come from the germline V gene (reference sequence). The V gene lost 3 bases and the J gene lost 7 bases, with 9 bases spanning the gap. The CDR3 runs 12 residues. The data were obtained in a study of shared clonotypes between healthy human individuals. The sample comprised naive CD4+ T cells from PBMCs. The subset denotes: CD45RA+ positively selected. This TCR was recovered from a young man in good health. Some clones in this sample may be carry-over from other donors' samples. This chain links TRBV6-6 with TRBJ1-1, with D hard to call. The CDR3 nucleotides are TGTGCCAGCAGTTATCCGGAGGGTGAAGCTTTCTTT. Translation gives CASSYPEGEAFF.